This TCR beta chain was captured in a study of beta chain features in type 1 diabetes. In the study overall: Comparable age, gender and cell yields were observed in patients relative to healthy donors. The study examined about 100,000,000 sorted cells across all samples.

The V end was cut by 5 bases, the J end by 3 bases, with 11 bases between. The CDR3 runs to 13 residues. CDR1 and CDR2 (germline): SGHAT, FQNNGV. Study observations and caveats: Moderate yet significant TCRB CDR3 shortening was seen in Type 1 diabetes patients in all four CD4+ subsets. Naive, central memory and Treg TCRB repertoires seemed to resemble each other more closely in patients than they did in healthy donors. Sequencing of cDNA might inflate the share of cells that strongly express TCR.

This clone was seen a handful of times. The antigen remains unidentified. As every portion of the isolated RNA was reverse transcribed, the sequencing read expressed TCRB transcripts. The data were produced by immunoSEQ multiplex PCR, yet TCRdb's version contains in-frame clones alone and is incomplete. The sample comprises about 650,000 clones, around 12% of which are singletons, and more than 0.095% rests with the top ten. This TCR came from a young man with type 1 diabetes. The chain joins TRBV11-2 to TRBJ2-7; D possibly corresponds to TRBD1 (6 bases). The sample comprised naive CD4+ T cells from blood. CDR3 protein: CASSTGQNYEQYF. The CDR3 DNA reads as TGTGCCAGCAGCACAGGACAGAACTACGAGCAGTACTTC.